This passage covers 21 T cell receptor beta chains from one sample sequenced in a study of blood T cells in healthy people across ages. A second PCR of about 7 to 11 cycles used a sample-barcoded 5' primer and a J-beta primer mix. Via MiXCR, TCRdb re-called the 5' RACE reads, giving one row per CDR3 protein. This sample has about 1,500,000 distinct CDR3 sequences, with roughly 45% found just once. Sequencing was performed on blood. The receptors here all came from a woman in her late teens or twenties in good health.

This clonotype appeared a few times. The rearrangement links TRBV20-1 to TRBJ2-5; unclear D gene. Trimming shortened V by 2 bases and J by 5 bases, and 6 bases separated the two germline ends. This CDR3 has 11 residues. Germline V gene lookup returns CDR1 DFQATT and CDR2 SNEGSKA (reference sequence). CDR3 sequence reads: CSARKPETQYF. The CDR3 nucleotides are TGCAGTGCTAGAAAGCCGGAGACCCAGTACTTC.

The chain is built from TRBV12-5 and TRBJ2-7, with 8 nucleotides matching TRBD2. V lost 6 bases and J lost 5; bases outside the gene matches: 3. Germline V CDR1 and CDR2: LGHNT, FRNRAP. This CDR3 has 12 amino acids. The CDR3 bases are TGTGCTAGTGGGACTAGCGCAAACGAGCAGTACTTC. As protein: CASGTSANEQYF.

This clonotype was seen many times. The V gene is TRBV10-2, the J gene TRBJ2-6; perhaps D is TRBD1 or TRBD2 (5 bases each). CDR3 length: 19 amino acids. Trimming cost V 1 base and J 0 bases, with 16 bases left between them. Per the germline V gene, CDR1 is WSHSY and CDR2 is SAAADI. CDR3 sequence: CASSEFSSGRLSGANVLTF. The CDR3 DNA reads as TGCGCCAGCAGTGAGTTCAGCTCGGGACGCCTCTCTGGGGCCAACGTCCTGACTTTC.

The chain uses TRBV20-1 and TRBJ2-3; D gene uncertain. Germline CDR1 DFQATT, CDR2 SNEGSKA (reference sequence). V dropped 3 bases and J dropped 6 bases, with 16 bases sitting between them. The CDR3 is 14 residues long. CDR3 protein: CSASQPSHPDTQYF. The CDR3 coding sequence is TGCAGTGCTAGTCAGCCGTCCCACCCTGATACGCAGTATTTT.

This chain links TRBV25-1 with TRBJ2-7; TRBD1 agrees at 9 bases. The V and J ends lost 5 bases and 7 bases, in that order; junction bases with no gene match: 9. The CDR3 has 14 residues. The germline V gene encodes CDR1 MGHDK and CDR2 SYGVNS. The CDR3 DNA is TGTGCCAGCAGTCCTCCGGGGACAGGGTTGGAGCAGTACTTC. Its translation: CASSPPGTGLEQYF.

This chain uses TRBV3-1 with TRBJ1-6; D unclear. CDR3 length: 13 amino acids. V lost 1 base and J lost 8, with 6 bases in between. The V gene's germline CDR1 is LGHDT and CDR2 YNNKEL (reference sequence). The CDR3 protein is CASSQGWHSPLHF. The CDR3 DNA sequence: TGTGCCAGCAGCCAAGGCTGGCATTCACCCCTCCACTTT.

V usage is TRBV3-1 and J usage is TRBJ2-5, with TRBD2 as a possible D gene (7 bases). V dropped 2 bases and J dropped 5 bases, with 12 bases sitting between them. Germline V CDR1 and CDR2: LGHDT, YNNKEL (reference sequence). This CDR3 spans 14 amino acids. The CDR3 region has the DNA TGTGCCAGCAGCCAACGGGGGGCCAGGGAGACCCAGTACTTC. Translated: CASSQRGARETQYF.

This clonotype has a handful of counts. V and J are TRBV5-5 and TRBJ2-7; no reliable D call. Germline V CDR1 and CDR2: SGHKS, YYEKEE (reference sequence). The V end was cut by 1 base, the J end by 2 bases, with 7 bases between. The CDR3 contains 13 residues. The CDR3, as DNA: TGTGCCAGCAGCTTGTTCGGCACCTACGAGCAGTACTTC. Translation: CASSLFGTYEQYF.

Here the CDR3 DNA reads TGTGCCATCAGTGGTGAAGGGCTCTATGGCTACACCTTC. Protein product: CAISGEGLYGYTF. The rearrangement joins TRBV10-3 to TRBJ1-2; D uncertain. The CDR3 consists of 13 residues. V was shortened by 4 bases and J by 4 bases, with 10 bases between the two germline ends. The V gene's germline CDR1 is ENHRY and CDR2 SYGVKD.

J is TRBJ2-1 and V is TRBV6-2 or TRBV6-3, with unresolved D. CDR1 is MNHEY, CDR2 SVGEGT, per germline. Trimming cost V 4 bases and J 9 bases, with 10 bases left between them. The CDR3 has 12 amino acids. CDR3 residues: CASSSPVREQFF. As DNA, the CDR3 is TGTGCCAGCAGTTCCCCGGTGCGTGAGCAGTTCTTC.

This sequence joins TRBV20-1 and TRBJ2-7, with D uncertain. The CDR3 covers 14 residues. Trimming stripped 5 bases from V and 6 bases from J, with 20 bases between. Germline V gene sequence: CDR1 DFQATT, CDR2 SNEGSKA (reference sequence). The CDR3 bases are TGCAGTGCTGGCCGGTTAGAGATAGGCCCCGAGCAGTACTTC. This sequence encodes CSAGRLEIGPEQYF.

This clonotype was observed a few times. The chain employs TRBV2 and TRBJ2-7; 10 bases match TRBD2. Germline V lookup: CDR1 SNHLY, CDR2 FYNNEI. The CDR3 is 17 residues long. V was clipped by 3 bases and J by 3 bases; unmatched bases: 11. The CDR3, as DNA: TGTGCCAGCAGTGATTCAGCTAGCGGGAGATCTCGCTACGAGCAGTACTTC. It codes for CASSDSASGRSRYEQYF.

This chain joins TRBV27 and TRBJ1-4, with a weak D call TRBD1 (5 bases). This CDR3 has 14 amino acids. Germline CDR1 MNHEY, CDR2 SMNVEV (reference sequence). V dropped 4 bases and J dropped 3 bases, with 9 bases sitting between them. The CDR3 coding sequence is TGTGCCAGCAGTTATCTGGGACCTAATGAAAAACTGTTTTTT. Protein: CASSYLGPNEKLFF.

The V gene is TRBV9, the J gene TRBJ2-5; possibly TRBD1 or TRBD2 for D (5 bases each). The CDR3 has 15 residues. Germline CDR1 reads SGDLS; CDR2 reads YYNGEE. V dropped 3 bases and J dropped 9 bases, with 21 bases sitting between them. DNA for the CDR3: TGTGCCAGCAGCGATCTAGGGGAAGGAGGTTGGTCCCAGTACTTC. Protein sequence: CASSDLGEGGWSQYF. The whole variable domain, remainder taken from reference TRBV9 and TRBJ2-5, is DSGVTQTPKHLITATGQRVTLRCSPRSGDLSVYWYQQSLDQGLQFLIQYYNGEERAKGNILERFSAQQFPDLHSELNLSSLELGDSALYFCASSDLGEGGWSQYFGPGTRLLVL.

This clonotype has a single count. The chain couples TRBV11-1 to TRBJ2-7; 7 nucleotides align to TRBD1. There are 14 residues in the CDR3. From germline, CDR1 is SGHAT and CDR2 FQDESV (reference sequence). V lost 5 bases, J lost 5 bases, and 9 bases stayed unmatched. The CDR3 bases are TGTGCCAGCAGCCCCCAAGGACAGGCTAACGAGCAGTACTTC. Amino acids: CASSPQGQANEQYF. Based on the CDR3 plus reference TRBV11-1 and TRBJ2-7, the full variable domain is EAEVAQSPRYKITEKSQAVAFWCDPISGHATLYWYRQILGQGPELLVQFQDESVVDDSQLPKDRFSAERLKGVDSTLKIQPAELGDSAMYLCASSPQGQANEQYFGPGTRLTVT.

The V gene is TRBV5-5, the J gene TRBJ1-2, with 8 bases lining up with TRBD1. V dropped 4 bases and J dropped 5; count of bases not matched to a gene: 4. Germline V CDR1 and CDR2: SGHKS, YYEKEE (reference sequence). CDR3 size: 13 residues. The CDR3, as DNA: TGTGCCAGCAGCAGGACAGGGCGGTATGGCTACACCTTC. It translates to CASSRTGRYGYTF.

The DNA of the CDR3 is TGCAGTGCTAGGACCCTCACAGCGGCCTGGGGGAACGAGCAGTACTTC. Its translation: CSARTLTAAWGNEQYF. V is TRBV20-1 and J is TRBJ2-5; either TRBD1 or TRBD2 may fit D (5 bases each). The J call may be in error: the DNA end matches TRBJ2-7 better. The V gene's germline CDR1 is DFQATT and CDR2 SNEGSKA (reference sequence). The CDR3 spans 16 residues.

The rearrangement links TRBV2 to TRBJ1-2; D not resolved. Germline loops: CDR1 SNHLY, CDR2 FYNNEI. V dropped 4 bases and J dropped 7 bases, with 7 bases sitting between them. The CDR3 covers 11 residues. DNA of the CDR3: TGTGCCAGCAGTGGATTGGCTGGCTACACCTTC. Encoded protein: CASSGLAGYTF.

This clonotype was recorded a few times. This rearrangement joins TRBV20-1 to TRBJ2-1; 8 nucleotides agree with TRBD2. The CDR3 spans 15 residues. Germline V lookup: CDR1 DFQATT, CDR2 SNEGSKA (reference sequence). The CDR3: CRVAGLGYPYNEQFF. Here the CDR3 DNA reads TGCAGAGTCGCGGGACTAGGGTATCCCTACAATGAGCAGTTCTTC.

This chain uses TRBV7-6 with TRBJ2-1; no clear D. The CDR3 sequence is 16 residues long. V lost 5 bases, J lost 0 bases, and 14 bases lay in between. CDR1 SGHVS and CDR2 FNYEAQ come from the germline V gene. Written as DNA, the CDR3 is TGTGCCAGCAGCCCTAGAGTACTGAGCTCCTACAATGAGCAGTTCTTC. Translation: CASSPRVLSSYNEQFF.

V usage is TRBV6-1 and J usage is TRBJ2-7; D not resolved. V was shortened by 3 bases and J by 1 base, with 7 bases between the two germline ends. CDR3 length: 13 residues. Per germline, CDR1 MNHNS and CDR2 SASEGT. The DNA for the CDR3 is TGTGCCAGCAGTGACCGACAATCCTACGAGCAGTACTTC. Protein: CASSDRQSYEQYF.